The source of this T cell receptor beta chain is a study of blood T cell repertoires in COVID-19. The table came from immunoSEQ multiplex PCR; TCRdb's copy has only in-frame clones and leaves some out. The sample lists about 280,000 clones; approximately 90% were seen once. The sample taken for sequencing was peripheral blood. This clonotype was obtained from a man aged 40-49 years with acute or convalescent COVID-19.

CDR3 in DNA: TGTGCCAGTAGTATACAGGGGGCAACTAACTATGGCTACACCTTC. This translates into CASSIQGATNYGYTF. The V gene is TRBV19, the J gene TRBJ1-2; 8 nucleotides match TRBD1. Germline V gene data show CDR1 as LNHDA and CDR2 as SQIVND (reference sequence). This CDR3 has 15 amino acids. J gave up 0 bases and V 2 bases, and 2 bases lay outside the gene matches.